These 29 T cell receptor beta chains originate from one sample sequenced in a study of control samples from healthy donors and cancer patients. Generated by immunoSEQ multiplex PCR, the TCRdb table keeps only in-frame clones and is missing some. Here the sample spans around 250,000 clones, almost 85% being singletons. Sequenced: PBMCs. These receptor sequences come from a woman in her sixties or seventies with lung cancer.

The chain links TRBV15 to TRBJ1-5; D is uncertain. With 1 base removed from V and 7 bases from J, the gap between germline ends came to 8 bases. This CDR3 spans 13 amino acids. Germline assignment: CDR1 LNHNV and CDR2 YYDKDF (reference sequence). The CDR3 spells CATSRGEGQPQHF. The CDR3 bases are TGTGCCACCAGCAGAGGCGAGGGACAGCCCCAGCATTTT.

The chain has TRBV5-5 and TRBJ1-5; 8 positions match TRBD1. Germline CDR1 reads SGHKS; CDR2 reads YYEKEE (reference sequence). CDR3 length equals 19 residues. V gave up 2 bases and J gave up 0 bases; unmatched junction bases: 13. CDR3 nucleotide sequence: TGTGCCAGCAGCTTATTACTCCCGGGACAGGTCTTTAGCAATCAGCCCCAGCATTTT. It is translated as CASSLLLPGQVFSNQPQHF.

This clone has just one count. The V call is TRBV19, the J call TRBJ1-2; tentatively, D is TRBD1 (5 bases). CDR3 length: 11 amino acids. Trimming shortened V by 10 bases and J by 8 bases, and 14 bases separated the two germline ends. Germline V gene data show CDR1 as LNHDA and CDR2 as SQIVND (reference sequence). The CDR3 nucleotides read TGTGCCACCCAGCGCGACAGAGGCTACACCTTC. Translated: CATQRDRGYTF.

The chain uses TRBV19 and TRBJ2-3; TRBD2 might be the D (5 bases). V gave up 1 base and J gave up 1 base, with 15 bases separating them. This CDR3 has 17 amino acids. The germline V gene encodes CDR1 LNHDA and CDR2 SQIVND (reference sequence). CDR3 in DNA: TGTGCCAGTAGTATAGGATGGGAGAGCCCGGGCACAGATACGCAGTATTTT. It is translated as CASSIGWESPGTDTQYF.

The rearrangement uses TRBV9 and TRBJ2-1, with 15 bases fitting TRBD2. In germline, CDR1 is SGDLS, CDR2 YYNGEE. CDR3 size: 19 residues. Trimming at V came to 3 bases and at J to 0 bases, leaving 7 bases not matched to a gene. As DNA, the CDR3 is TGTGCCAGCAGCGCAGGACTAGCGGGAGGGTTCAGCTCCTACAATGAGCAGTTCTTC. Its translation is CASSAGLAGGFSSYNEQFF.

This clone was found once. This rearrangement joins TRBV30 to TRBJ1-2; 7 nucleotides agree with TRBD1. V dropped 2 bases and J dropped 0; count of bases not matched to a gene: 6. This CDR3 is 15 amino acids long. Germline V lookup: CDR1 GTSNPN, CDR2 SVGIG (reference sequence). The CDR3 loop reads CAWSPPDRTNYGYTF. CDR3 DNA sequence: TGTGCCTGGAGTCCTCCGGACAGGACTAACTATGGCTACACCTTC.

The gene calls are TRBV15 and TRBJ1-4; 8 bases are a match to TRBD1. V shed 5 bases and J 7 bases; nucleotides not matched to a gene: 6. The CDR3 sequence is 14 residues long. Germline assignment: CDR1 LNHNV and CDR2 YYDKDF (reference sequence). This chain's CDR3 is CATSGAGGSEKLFF. The DNA of the CDR3 is TGTGCCACCAGCGGAGCAGGGGGCAGTGAAAAACTGTTTTTT.

The V and J genes are TRBV2 and TRBJ2-1; TRBD2 agrees at 10 bases. Trimming took 5 bases from V and 7 from J; bases not matched to a gene: 8. Germline values: CDR1 SNHLY, CDR2 FYNNEI. CDR3 length equals 15 residues. Here the CDR3 reads CASSPLAGAGNEQFF. The CDR3 nucleotides are TGTGCCAGCAGTCCTCTAGCGGGAGCGGGGAATGAGCAGTTCTTC.

The rearrangement uses TRBV2 and TRBJ2-7; 8 bases match TRBD1. Germline V gives CDR1 SNHLY, CDR2 FYNNEI. The CDR3 has 14 amino acids. V shed 4 bases and J 2 bases; nucleotides not matched to a gene: 4. The CDR3: CASSAGQGPYEQYF. In DNA form, the CDR3 reads TGTGCCAGCAGTGCCGGACAGGGTCCCTACGAGCAGTACTTC. Looking up the rest from reference TRBV2 and TRBJ2-7 gives the full variable domain: EPEVTQTPSHQVTQMGQEVILRCVPISNHLYFYWYRQILGQKVEFLVSFYNNEISEKSEIFDDQFSVERPDGSNFTLKIRSTKLEDSAMYFCASSAGQGPYEQYFGPGTRLTVT.

This chain uses TRBV7-3 with TRBJ2-7; D might be TRBD1 or TRBD2, each matching 6 bases. V lost 0 bases, J lost 4 bases, and 13 bases lay in between. This CDR3 has 15 amino acids. The germline CDR1 and CDR2 sequences are SGHTA and FQGTGA. CDR3 DNA sequence: TGTGCCAGCAGCTTAACCGGGGGCTGGGATTACGAGCAGTACTTC. Translating it yields CASSLTGGWDYEQYF.

The count of this clone is one. The chain couples TRBV5-1 to TRBJ1-3; D might be TRBD1 (6 bases). The CDR3 has 14 residues. Between the trimmed V and J ends, which lost 6 bases and 0 bases, there was a span of 10 bases. CDR1 is SGHRS and CDR2 is YFSETQ in the germline V gene. CDR3 region: CASTTGLSGNTIYF. The CDR3 region has the DNA TGCGCCAGCACCACAGGGCTCTCTGGAAACACCATATATTTT.

This chain joins TRBV3-1 (or the pseudogene TRBV3-2) and TRBJ1-2, with D possibly being TRBD1 (6 bases). Per germline, CDR1 LGHDT and CDR2 YNNKEL (reference sequence). This CDR3 has 16 amino acids. Trimming stripped 8 bases from V and 4 bases from J, with 23 bases between. The CDR3 nucleotides are TGTGCCAGCTCCTCACCGACAGGCCCCATGCCCTATGGCTACACCTTC. Protein: CASSSPTGPMPYGYTF.

The genes are TRBV6-5 and TRBJ2-1; no reliable D call. Trimming removed 5 bases from V and 7 bases from J, with 12 bases in between. The CDR3 contains 13 residues. Germline V gene lookup returns CDR1 MNHEY and CDR2 SVGAGI. The CDR3 reads CASSPPPRNEQFF. DNA of the CDR3: TGTGCCAGCAGTCCCCCCCCGCGAAATGAGCAGTTCTTC.

This chain joins TRBV2 and TRBJ1-5; 10 bases are shared with TRBD1. V lost 8 bases and J lost 4; bases outside the gene matches: 8. This CDR3 has 15 amino acids. The germline CDR1 and CDR2 sequences are SNHLY and FYNNEI. As DNA, the CDR3 is TGTGCCAGCCGCCTGGGACAGGGGCCGAATCAGCCCCAGCATTTT. Its translation: CASRLGQGPNQPQHF.

This chain uses TRBV29-1 with TRBJ1-4, with a weak D call TRBD1 (5 bases). Germline V gene data show CDR1 as SQVTM and CDR2 as ANQGSEA. This CDR3 spans 12 amino acids. The V and J ends lost 5 bases and 7 bases respectively, with 11 bases between them. CDR3 protein: CSVRSGGEKLFF. As DNA, the CDR3 is TGCAGCGTTCGCTCGGGGGGTGAAAAACTGTTTTTT.

The CDR3 loop is CASSMGWPDVRSPLHF. As DNA, the CDR3 is TGTGCCAGTAGTATGGGATGGCCCGATGTACGTTCACCCCTCCACTTT. This sequence joins TRBV19 and TRBJ1-6, with D unresolved. This CDR3 has 16 residues. Deletions cut 3 bases from V and 9 bases from J, with 18 bases between. Germline CDR1 LNHDA, CDR2 SQIVND (reference sequence).

A few counts support this clone. V and J are TRBV9 and TRBJ1-4, with TRBD1 as a possible D gene (5 bases). In germline, CDR1 is SGDLS, CDR2 YYNGEE. The CDR3 consists of 16 residues. Trimming pared 4 bases from V and 6 bases from J, leaving 19 bases between. In nucleotides, the CDR3 is TGTGCCAGCAGCACAAGGACACGTCTGGGGTATGAAAAACTGTTTTTT. It specifies CASSTRTRLGYEKLFF.

The chain joins TRBV6-5 to TRBJ1-1; maybe TRBD1 (6 bases). Germline assignment: CDR1 MNHEY and CDR2 SVGAGI. The CDR3 runs 14 residues. V was pared by 5 bases and J by 5 bases, with 15 bases between. CDR3 in DNA: TGTGCCAGCAGTCCAGAACGGGGGGCGACTGAAGCTTTCTTT. Protein: CASSPERGATEAFF.

CDR3 loop: CASSDRVEGYTF. The DNA for the CDR3 is TGTGCCAGCAGTGACAGGGTGGAGGGCTACACCTTC. V gene TRBV6-1 combines with J gene TRBJ1-2; D possibly corresponds to TRBD1 (5 bases). This CDR3 has 12 residues. Germline V lookup: CDR1 MNHNS, CDR2 SASEGT. Trimming shortened V by 3 bases and J by 8 bases, and 10 bases separated the two germline ends.

This clone was seen a handful of times. The chain links TRBV10-1 to TRBJ2-7, with 8 bases lining up with TRBD1. The CDR3 is made up of 15 amino acids. J gave up 2 bases and V 6 bases, and 9 bases lay outside the gene matches. Germline CDR1 reads WNHNN; CDR2 reads SYGVQD (reference sequence). The CDR3 region has the DNA TGCGCCAGCAGCTTCGGACAGGGAATCCCCTACGAGCAGTACTTC. It is translated as CASSFGQGIPYEQYF.

The CDR3 DNA reads TGTGCCAGCAGCTCGGGTGGGGTCTACAATGAGCAGTTCTTC. This translates into CASSSGGVYNEQFF. The chain couples TRBV5-8 to TRBJ2-1; no clear D. V lost 3 bases and J lost 3, with 10 bases in between. Germline CDR1 SGHTS, CDR2 YDEGEE. The CDR3 runs 14 residues.

The rearrangement joins TRBV4-2 to TRBJ2-1, with TRBD2 matching 12 bases. The CDR3 has 16 residues. V gave up 4 bases and J gave up 8 bases; unmatched junction bases: 9. Germline loops: CDR1 LGHNA, CDR2 YNFKEQ. In DNA, the CDR3 is TGTGCCAGCAGCCCCCTTCCGGGACTAGCGGGTCATGAGCAGTTCTTC. Encoded protein: CASSPLPGLAGHEQFF.

V gene TRBV9 combines with J gene TRBJ2-2; no clear D. This CDR3 region has 15 residues. Germline lookup yields CDR1 SGDLS and CDR2 YYNGEE. V was clipped by 4 bases and J by 4 bases, with 14 bases between them. The CDR3, as DNA: TGTGCCAGCAGCCCGATTGTAGGTTCCACCGGGGAGCTGTTTTTT. Amino acids: CASSPIVGSTGELFF.

The chain employs TRBV5-8 and TRBJ2-5; TRBD1 is a possible D gene (8 bases). The V and J ends lost 2 bases and 5 bases respectively, with 16 bases between them. Germline CDR1 and CDR2: SGHTS and YDEGEE. This CDR3 has 15 amino acids. The CDR3 nucleotides read TGTGCCAGCAGCTTCGGCGACAGGGGAGGGGAGACCCAGTACTTC. Translation gives CASSFGDRGGETQYF.

This clone has more than one count but fewer than ten. Other DNA sequences from this sample encode an identical CDR3 as well. CDR3 region: CASSVGQGANQPQHF. The CDR3 DNA is TGTGCCAGCAGCGTTGGCCAGGGGGCGAATCAGCCCCAGCATTTT. The V and J genes are TRBV9 and TRBJ1-5, with 8 bases identical to TRBD1. V lost 2 bases to trimming and J lost 4 bases; unmatched junction nucleotides: 5. This CDR3 is built from 15 residues. CDR1 SGDLS and CDR2 YYNGEE come from the germline V gene.

The chain uses TRBV6-6 and TRBJ2-3, with D unresolved. CDR3 size: 14 residues. Germline CDR1 is MNHNY and CDR2 is SVGAGI (reference sequence). Trimming left V 7 bases short and J 2 bases short, with 13 bases between. The CDR3 sequence: CASKLTVDTDTQYF. The DNA of the CDR3 is TGTGCCAGCAAGCTTACCGTCGACACAGATACGCAGTATTTT.

This sequence joins TRBV2 and TRBJ2-1; 8 bases are shared with TRBD1. The germline V gene encodes CDR1 SNHLY and CDR2 FYNNEI. CDR3 length: 16 residues. The V segment lost 6 bases and the J segment 7 bases; nucleotides outside the gene matches: 14. The CDR3 loop is CASRSLVSQGANEQFF. The CDR3, as DNA: TGTGCCAGCAGATCCCTAGTATCCCAGGGGGCGAATGAGCAGTTCTTC.

V usage is TRBV7-3 and J usage is TRBJ1-2, with D tentatively TRBD1 (5 bases). The CDR3 totals 14 residues. Germline assignment: CDR1 SGHTA and CDR2 FQGTGA. Trimming pared 5 bases from V and 4 bases from J, leaving 14 bases between. The CDR3 region is CASSPGGAGYGYTF. The DNA for the CDR3 is TGTGCCAGCAGCCCGGGAGGGGCGGGCTATGGCTACACCTTC.

This clone has a single count. The V and J genes are TRBV5-6 and TRBJ2-5; 11 bases are shared with TRBD1. CDR1 and CDR2 (germline): SGHDT, YYEEEE. Trimming removed 0 bases from V and 5 bases from J; junction bases left unmatched: 6. CDR3 length: 16 residues. In nucleotides, the CDR3 is TGTGCCAGCAGCTTGGCCGGGACAGGGGGATGGGAGACCCAGTACTTC. Encoded protein: CASSLAGTGGWETQYF.